This record concerns one T cell receptor (beta chain) sequence. What antigen it recognizes has not been identified. Base qualities are missing; no much larger clone stands one base away. These data originate in a study of T cells after yellow fever vaccination (dated 2019 in TCRdb). As for the study more broadly: Libraries from fractions with low cell numbers were prepared with the SMART-Seq v4 Ultra Low Input RNA kit. Bulk TCR alpha and beta repertoires were sequenced longitudinally to track T-cell clones before and after primary and booster YFV17D yellow fever vaccination. Bulk PBMC replicates and cell subsets were isolated from blood drawn at multiple timepoints before and after both primary and secondary immunization. Two healthy male donors, one aged 18 to 29 and one aged 30 to 40 years, made up the cohort. General findings and caveats noted by the study authors: Computational filtering was needed because FACS-sorted repertoires could contain abundant contaminating clonotypes from the bulk population. A small fraction of clonotypes appeared in both the CD4 and CD8 compartments, likely as a result of convergent recombination. The secondary T-cell response was found to be weaker but faster than the primary response, with a peak reached on day 5 rather than on day 15. The study included only two donors, which limits how far the findings can be generalized. Most clones expanded after primary vaccination (approximately 97% of CD4 and 70% to 90% of CD8) were re-detected after the booster, suggesting that broad memory maintenance occurred.

The label giving this sample's treatment or condition can be read as: live attenuated yellow fever vaccine strain. PBMCs were isolated from peripheral blood using a standard Ficoll-Paque protocol. Dynabeads CD4 and CD8 positive selection kits were used to isolate the CD4 and CD8 T-cell fractions. TriZol was used to extract RNA from bulk PBMCs, from CD4 and CD8 fractions, and from dextramer-positive and dextramer-negative fractions. The CDR3 has 18 amino acids, counting the end cysteine and phenylalanine. Only the CDR3 DNA is retained, 54 bases long and in frame from the first base. CDR1 and CDR2, looked up from the germline V gene (reference sequence), are SEHNR and FQNEAQ. V sheds 4 bases and J sheds 1 base, leaving 22 bases between their ends. For sequencing, an Illumina NovaSeq 6000 was employed. Synthesis of TCR cDNA relied on 5'RACE template switching, a step that introduced a universal primer site along with unique molecular identifiers. Priming of cDNA synthesis was performed from both the TCR alpha and TCR beta constant segments. Libraries were amplified in two PCR steps, with sample barcodes and sequencing adapters added in the second step. Sequencing of libraries was done on Illumina HiSeq 2500 (2x100 bp) or NovaSeq (2x150 bp). For the original study's pipeline: Reads were demultiplexed and collapsed into UMI consensus sequences with MIGEC, and V(D)J alignment was performed with MiXCR. Clonotypes responding to the vaccine were identified with edgeR on replicate PBMC samples, with the criteria of FDR below 0.01 and a log2 fold change above 5 up to day 15. Each bulk clonotype was labeled CD4 or CD8 based on which sequenced repertoire, CD4 or CD8, contained the clonotype at higher abundance. The public reads were quality trimmed at Q25 with fastp and then assembled into clones with MiXCR by TCRdb, keeping productive beta chains. Entries that share a CDR3 protein sequence are merged under the most common genes and DNA. The V and J calls and clone size are TCRdb's, not the authors'. This sample has 150,000 to 200,000 distinct CDR3 sequences in its table, and about 10% of those were observed once. The ten largest clones add up to 35% to 40% of the sample.

The chain links TRBV7-9 with TRBJ1-1; the D gene identity is not certain. This sequence originates from a man aged 18-30 years who received the YFV17D yellow fever vaccine. The material sequenced was CD8+ T cells sorted from PBMCs, taken 15 days after the yellow fever booster vaccination. The DNA reads TGTGCCAGCAGCTCCCCCGATAAGATCCGACAAGAGAACACTGAAGCTTTCTTT. This encodes CASSSPDKIRQENTEAFF.